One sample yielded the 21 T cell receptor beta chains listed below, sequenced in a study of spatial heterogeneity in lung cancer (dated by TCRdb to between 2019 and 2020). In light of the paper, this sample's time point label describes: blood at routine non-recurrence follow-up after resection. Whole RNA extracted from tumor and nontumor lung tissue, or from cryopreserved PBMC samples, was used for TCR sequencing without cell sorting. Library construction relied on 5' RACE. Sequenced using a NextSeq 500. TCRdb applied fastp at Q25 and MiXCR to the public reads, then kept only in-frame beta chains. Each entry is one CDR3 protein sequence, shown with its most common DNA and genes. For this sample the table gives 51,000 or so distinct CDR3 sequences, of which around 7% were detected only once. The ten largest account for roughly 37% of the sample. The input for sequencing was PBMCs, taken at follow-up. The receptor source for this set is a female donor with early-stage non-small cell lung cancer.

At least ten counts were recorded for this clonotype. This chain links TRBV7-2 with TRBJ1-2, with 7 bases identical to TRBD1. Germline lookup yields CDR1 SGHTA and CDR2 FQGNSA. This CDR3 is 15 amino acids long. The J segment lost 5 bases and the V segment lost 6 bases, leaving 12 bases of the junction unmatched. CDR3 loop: CASSLRQGVDYGYTF. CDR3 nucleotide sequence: TGTGCCAGCAGTTTAAGACAGGGTGTAGATTATGGCTACACCTTC.

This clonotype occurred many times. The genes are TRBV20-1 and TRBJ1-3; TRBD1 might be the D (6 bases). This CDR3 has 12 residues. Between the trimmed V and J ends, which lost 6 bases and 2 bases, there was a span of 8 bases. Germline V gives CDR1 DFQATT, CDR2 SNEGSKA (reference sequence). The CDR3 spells CSARGPGNTIYF. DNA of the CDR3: TGCAGTGCCCGGGGGCCTGGAAACACCATATATTTT.

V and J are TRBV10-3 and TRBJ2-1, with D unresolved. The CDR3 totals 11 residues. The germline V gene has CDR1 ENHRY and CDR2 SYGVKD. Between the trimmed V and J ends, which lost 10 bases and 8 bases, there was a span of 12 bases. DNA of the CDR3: TGTGCCACCGCGTTCATGGATGAGCAGTTCTTC. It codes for CATAFMDEQFF.

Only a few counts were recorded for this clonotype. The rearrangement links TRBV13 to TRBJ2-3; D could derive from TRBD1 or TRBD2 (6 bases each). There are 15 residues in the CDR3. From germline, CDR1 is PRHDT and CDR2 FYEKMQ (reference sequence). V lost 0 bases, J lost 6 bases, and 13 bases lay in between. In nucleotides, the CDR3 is TGTGCCAGCAGCTTAGGCGGGGGCTCTTCGGATACGCAGTATTTT. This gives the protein CASSLGGGSSDTQYF.

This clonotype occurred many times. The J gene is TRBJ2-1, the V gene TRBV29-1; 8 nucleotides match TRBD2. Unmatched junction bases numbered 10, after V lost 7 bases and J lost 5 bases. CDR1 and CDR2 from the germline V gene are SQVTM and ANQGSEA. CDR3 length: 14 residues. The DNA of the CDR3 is TGCAGCGCTAGTGAGCGGGGGTCTCACAATGAGCAGTTCTTC. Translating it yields CSASERGSHNEQFF.

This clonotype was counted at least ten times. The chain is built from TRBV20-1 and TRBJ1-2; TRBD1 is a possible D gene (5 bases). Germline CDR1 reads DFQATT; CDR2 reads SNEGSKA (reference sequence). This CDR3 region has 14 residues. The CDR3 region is CSQPRLGGDYGYTF. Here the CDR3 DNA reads TGCAGCCAACCGCGATTGGGGGGGGACTATGGCTACACCTTC.

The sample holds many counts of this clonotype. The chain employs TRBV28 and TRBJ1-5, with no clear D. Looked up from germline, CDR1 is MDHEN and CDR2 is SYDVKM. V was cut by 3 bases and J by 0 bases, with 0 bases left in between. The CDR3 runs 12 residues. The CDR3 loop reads CASSFSNQPQHF. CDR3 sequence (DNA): TGTGCCAGCAGTTTTAGCAATCAGCCCCAGCATTTT.

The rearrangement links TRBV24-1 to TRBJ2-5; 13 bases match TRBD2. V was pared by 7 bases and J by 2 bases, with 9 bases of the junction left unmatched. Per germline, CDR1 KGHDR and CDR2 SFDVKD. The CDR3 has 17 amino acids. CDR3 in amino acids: CATSRCGGLAGQETQYF. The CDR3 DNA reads TGTGCCACCAGCCGTTGTGGGGGACTAGCGGGGCAAGAGACCCAGTACTTC.

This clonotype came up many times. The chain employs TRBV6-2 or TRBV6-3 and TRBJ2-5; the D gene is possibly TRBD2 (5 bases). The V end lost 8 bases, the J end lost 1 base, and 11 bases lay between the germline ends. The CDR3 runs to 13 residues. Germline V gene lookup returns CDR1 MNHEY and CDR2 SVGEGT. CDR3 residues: CASGGSLQETQYF. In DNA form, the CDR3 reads TGTGCCAGCGGAGGCAGCCTCCAAGAGACCCAGTACTTC.

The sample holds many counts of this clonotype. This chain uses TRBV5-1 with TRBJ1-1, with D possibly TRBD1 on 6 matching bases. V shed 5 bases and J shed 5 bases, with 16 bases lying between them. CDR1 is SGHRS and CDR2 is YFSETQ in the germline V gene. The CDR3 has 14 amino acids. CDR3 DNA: TGCGCCAGCAGGATCGGACAGCGTAAAACTGAAGCTTTCTTT. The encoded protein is CASRIGQRKTEAFF.

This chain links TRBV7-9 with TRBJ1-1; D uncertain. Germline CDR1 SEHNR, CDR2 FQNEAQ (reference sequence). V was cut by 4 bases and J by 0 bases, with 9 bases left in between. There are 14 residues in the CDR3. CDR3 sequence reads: CASSSRILNTEAFF. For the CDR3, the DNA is TGTGCCAGCAGCTCCCGTATCCTGAACACTGAAGCTTTCTTT. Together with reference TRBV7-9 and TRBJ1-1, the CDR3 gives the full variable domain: DTGVSQNPRHKITKRGQNVTFRCDPISEHNRLYWYRQTLGQGPEFLTYFQNEAQLEKSRLLSDRFSAERPKGSFSTLEIQRTEQGDSAMYLCASSSRILNTEAFFGQGTRLTVV.

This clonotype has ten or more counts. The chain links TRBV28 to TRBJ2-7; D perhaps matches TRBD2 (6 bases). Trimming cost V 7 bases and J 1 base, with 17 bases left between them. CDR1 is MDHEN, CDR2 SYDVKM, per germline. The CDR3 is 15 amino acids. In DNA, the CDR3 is TGTGCCAGCACCCTCGTAGGAGGGACGTCCTACGAGCAGTACTTC. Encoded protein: CASTLVGGTSYEQYF. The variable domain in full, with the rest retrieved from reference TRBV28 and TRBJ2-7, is DVKVTQSSRYLVKRTGEKVFLECVQDMDHENMFWYRQDPGLGLRLIYFSYDVKMKEKGDIPEGYSVSREKKERFSLILESASTNQTSMYLCASTLVGGTSYEQYFGPGTRLTVT.

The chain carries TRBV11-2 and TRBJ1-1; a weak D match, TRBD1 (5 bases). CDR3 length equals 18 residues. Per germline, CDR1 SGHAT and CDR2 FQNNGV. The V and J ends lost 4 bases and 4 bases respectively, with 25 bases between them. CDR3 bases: TGTGCCAGCAGCTGGACATTCCGACGGCAAGGGTATGGCACTGAAGCTTTCTTT. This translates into CASSWTFRRQGYGTEAFF.

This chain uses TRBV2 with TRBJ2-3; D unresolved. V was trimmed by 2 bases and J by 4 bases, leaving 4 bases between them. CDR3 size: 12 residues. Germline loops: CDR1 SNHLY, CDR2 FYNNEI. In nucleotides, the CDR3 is TGTGCCAGCAGTGAAAGGGCAGATACGCAGTATTTT. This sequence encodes CASSERADTQYF.

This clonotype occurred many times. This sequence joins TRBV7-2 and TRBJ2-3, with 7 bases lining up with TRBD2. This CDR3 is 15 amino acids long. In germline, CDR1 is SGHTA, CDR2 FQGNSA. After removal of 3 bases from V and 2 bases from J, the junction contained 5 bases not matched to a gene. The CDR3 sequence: CASSFSAGVTDTQYF. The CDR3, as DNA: TGTGCCAGCAGCTTTAGCGCGGGGGTCACAGATACGCAGTATTTT.

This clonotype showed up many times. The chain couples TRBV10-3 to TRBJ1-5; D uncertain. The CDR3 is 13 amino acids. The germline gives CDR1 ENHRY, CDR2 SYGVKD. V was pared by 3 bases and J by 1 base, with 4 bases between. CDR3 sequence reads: CAISERSNQPQHF. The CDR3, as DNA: TGTGCCATCAGTGAAAGGAGCAATCAGCCCCAGCATTTT.

The CDR3 sequence: CASSLTGRPPQYF. DNA for the CDR3: TGTGCCAGCAGCTTAACAGGGAGGCCACCTCAGTACTTC. This chain links TRBV7-2 with TRBJ2-4, with D tentatively TRBD1 or TRBD2 (6 bases each). Germline CDR1 reads SGHTA; CDR2 reads FQGNSA. The CDR3 is 13 residues long. V lost 2 bases to trimming and J lost 12 bases, with 14 bases between them.

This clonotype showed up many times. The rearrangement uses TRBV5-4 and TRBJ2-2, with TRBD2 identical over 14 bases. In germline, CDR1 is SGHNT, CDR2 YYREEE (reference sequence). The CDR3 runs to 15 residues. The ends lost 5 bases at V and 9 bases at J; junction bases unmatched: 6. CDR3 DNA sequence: TGTGCCAGCAGTTCCGGGACTAGCGGGGGTTGGGAGCTGTTTTTT. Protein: CASSSGTSGGWELFF.

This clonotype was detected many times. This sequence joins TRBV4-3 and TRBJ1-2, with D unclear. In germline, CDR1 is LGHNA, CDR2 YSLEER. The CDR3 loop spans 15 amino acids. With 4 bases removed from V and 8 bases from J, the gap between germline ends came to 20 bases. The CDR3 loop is CASSLLGNPGRGYTF. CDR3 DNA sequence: TGCGCCAGCAGCCTCCTCGGCAATCCCGGTAGGGGCTACACCTTC.

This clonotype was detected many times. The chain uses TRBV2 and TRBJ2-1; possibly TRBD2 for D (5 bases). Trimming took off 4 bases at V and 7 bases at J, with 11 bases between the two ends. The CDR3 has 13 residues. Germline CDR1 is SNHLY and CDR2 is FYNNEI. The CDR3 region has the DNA TGTGCCAGCAGTGGGACGTGGGAGAATGAGCAGTTCTTC. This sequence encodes CASSGTWENEQFF.

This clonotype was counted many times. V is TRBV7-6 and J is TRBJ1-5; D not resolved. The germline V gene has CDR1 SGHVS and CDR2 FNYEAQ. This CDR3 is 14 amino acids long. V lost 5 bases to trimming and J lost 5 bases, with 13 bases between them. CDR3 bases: TGTGCCAGCAGCGAAACGGCAGGTTATCAGCCCCAGCATTTT. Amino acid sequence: CASSETAGYQPQHF.